This TCR beta chain originates from a study of neoadjuvant anti-PD-1 for oral cavity cancer. Study-wide background: Around day 43, patients without progression received a fourth nivolumab dose before surgery.

Trimming took 0 bases from V and 3 from J, leaving 8 bases between them. Germline V gives CDR1 MNHNY, CDR2 SVGAGI (reference sequence). The CDR3 extends over 14 amino acids. This table comes from immunoSEQ multiplex PCR, and its TCRdb copy is limited to in-frame clones, with some not included. The sample lists approximately 35,000 clones; around nine tenths were seen once. To note about this clone: Its matching antigen is unknown. Other nucleotide sequences from this sample produce the same CDR3.

Findings and limits, study-wide: PBMC Gini-index clonality exceeded responders' in non-responders post-nivolumab. Higher pretreatment blood Treg/Th17 ratios correlated with higher pretreatment blood and lower post-treatment tumor TCRbeta clonality.

Blood cells were analyzed directly, without culture or expansion. The origin of this receptor is a person aged 40 to 85 with oral cavity squamous cell carcinoma. This material consisted of PBMCs, taken before nivolumab (anti-PD-1) treatment. V and J are TRBV6-6 and TRBJ1-1; possibly TRBD1 for D (6 bases). CDR3 loop: CASSYSSGDTEAFF. The CDR3 DNA follows: TGTGCCAGCAGTTACTCGTCAGGGGACACTGAAGCTTTCTTT.